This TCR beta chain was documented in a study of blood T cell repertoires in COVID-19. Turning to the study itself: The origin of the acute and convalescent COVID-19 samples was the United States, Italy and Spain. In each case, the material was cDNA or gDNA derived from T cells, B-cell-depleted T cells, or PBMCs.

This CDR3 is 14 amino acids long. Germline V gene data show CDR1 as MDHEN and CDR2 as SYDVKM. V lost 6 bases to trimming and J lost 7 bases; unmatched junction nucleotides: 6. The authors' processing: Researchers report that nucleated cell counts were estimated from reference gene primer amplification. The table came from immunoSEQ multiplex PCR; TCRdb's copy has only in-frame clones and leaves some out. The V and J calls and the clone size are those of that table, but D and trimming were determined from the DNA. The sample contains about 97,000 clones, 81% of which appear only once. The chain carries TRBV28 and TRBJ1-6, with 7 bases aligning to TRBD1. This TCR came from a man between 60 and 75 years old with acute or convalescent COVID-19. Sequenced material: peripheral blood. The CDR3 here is CASRPGTDNSPLHF. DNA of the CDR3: TGTGCCAGCAGACCGGGGACAGACAATTCACCCCTCCACTTT.